The next 8 T cell receptor beta chains were all read from a single sample in a study of a mutant IDH1 vaccine in newly diagnosed glioma. Method: immunoSEQ multiplex PCR; TCRdb's copy keeps in-frame clones and lacks some. Of around 26,000 clones in the sample, approximately 82% were seen once. Time point given: week 35, safety follow-up. Doses of 300 ug of mutant IDH1 20-mer peptide were given with topical imiquimod. Their antigens remain unidentified. The source was PBMCs, collected from a glioma patient whose treatment included an IDH1 peptide vaccine. Source of these receptors: a man under 40 with glioma.

This chain joins TRBV4-1 and TRBJ1-2; D unresolved. The length of the CDR3 is 14 residues. In germline, CDR1 is MGHRA, CDR2 YSYEKL. V was clipped by 2 bases and J by 4 bases, with 11 bases between them. CDR3: CASSQTDGTYGYTF. The CDR3 DNA is TGCGCCAGCAGCCAAACGGACGGAACCTATGGCTACACCTTC.

The chain couples TRBV27 to TRBJ1-4; a weak D match, TRBD1 (6 bases). V was pared by 6 bases and J by 8 bases, with 16 bases between. Germline values: CDR1 MNHEY, CDR2 SMNVEV (reference sequence). The CDR3 covers 14 residues. The CDR3 coding sequence is TGTGCCAGCAGCTTAAGCAGGGGAGGGGAAAAACTGTTTTTT. Its protein product is CASSLSRGGEKLFF.

The CDR3 region has the DNA TGTGCCAGCAGCCTCCGGGACAGGGACTACGAGCAGTACTTC. This sequence encodes CASSLRDRDYEQYF. The rearrangement uses TRBV5-6 and TRBJ2-7; TRBD1 agrees at 9 bases. The CDR3 sequence is 14 residues long. CDR1 is SGHDT and CDR2 is YYEEEE in the germline V gene. Unmatched junction bases numbered 5, after V lost 4 bases and J lost 3 bases.

This chain joins TRBV4-2 and TRBJ1-1, with 7 bases identical to TRBD1. The V and J ends lost 0 bases and 6 bases, in that order; junction bases with no gene match: 4. This CDR3 region has 14 residues. Germline-derived CDR1 and CDR2 are LGHNA and YNFKEQ. The CDR3 DNA reads TGTGCCAGCAGCCAAGAGGGCCAGGGGGCTGAAGCTTTCTTT. Translation: CASSQEGQGAEAFF.

V gene TRBV19 combines with J gene TRBJ1-2; 9 bases fit TRBD1. The CDR3 extends over 17 amino acids. The trim removed 3 bases at V and 6 bases at J, leaving 14 bases unmatched. Per germline, CDR1 LNHDA and CDR2 SQIVND (reference sequence). Here the CDR3 reads CASSIQQSGTGIDGYTF. The CDR3 DNA sequence: TGTGCCAGTAGTATTCAACAATCCGGGACAGGGATTGATGGCTACACCTTC.

This sequence joins TRBV19 and TRBJ2-7; D gene uncertain. CDR3 length: 11 amino acids. Germline-derived CDR1 and CDR2 are LNHDA and SQIVND (reference sequence). V was trimmed by 6 bases and J by 3 bases, leaving 6 bases between them. CDR3 nucleotides: TGTGCCAGTAGAAATTACTACGAGCAGTACTTC. It specifies CASRNYYEQYF. Full variable domain (remainder filled in from reference TRBV19 and TRBJ2-7): DGGITQSPKYLFRKEGQNVTLSCEQNLNHDAMYWYRQDPGQGLRLIYYSQIVNDFQKGDIAEGYSVSREKKESFPLTVTSAQKNPTAFYLCASRNYYEQYFGPGTRLTVT.

The chain combines TRBV7-3 with TRBJ1-6; tentatively, D is TRBD1 (6 bases). The V end was cut by 5 bases, the J end by 9 bases, with 17 bases between. The CDR3 runs 15 residues. Germline CDR1 reads SGHTA; CDR2 reads FQGTGA. The CDR3 coding sequence is TGTGCCAGCAGCCTCGGGACAAGCGGAACTTCACCCCTCCACTTT. It codes for CASSLGTSGTSPLHF.

The chain uses TRBV5-1 and TRBJ1-6, with no clear D. V dropped 6 bases and J dropped 0 bases, with 10 bases sitting between them. Germline V gene sequence: CDR1 SGHRS, CDR2 YFSETQ. This CDR3 is built from 15 residues. CDR3 amino acids: CASTPRSSYNSPLHF. In DNA, the CDR3 is TGCGCCAGCACGCCGCGGAGCTCCTATAATTCACCCCTCCACTTT.